Presented here are 2 T cell receptor beta chains from one specimen sequenced in a study of OX40 agonist ivuxolimab in advanced cancers. Clones were read by immunoSEQ multiplex PCR, and TCRdb kept only the in-frame ones, dropping some. The sample has 70,000 to 85,000 clones; roughly 92% are singletons. The source was CD4+ or CD8+ T cells sorted from blood, collected in a trial of the OX40 agonist ivuxolimab. Every receptor here comes from an adult with an advanced solid tumor such as melanoma, head and neck, liver or kidney cancer.

This rearrangement joins TRBV10-3 to TRBJ2-7; 8 bases are a match to TRBD2. Per the germline V gene, CDR1 is ENHRY and CDR2 is SYGVKD. The CDR3 is made up of 15 amino acids. With V trimmed by 3 bases and J by 3 bases, 7 bases remained unmatched. Here the CDR3 reads CAISDERESGYEQYF. The CDR3 bases are TGTGCCATCAGTGACGAGCGGGAGTCGGGCTACGAGCAGTACTTC.

The chain carries TRBV28 and TRBJ1-2, with D maybe TRBD1 (6 bases). The CDR3 is 15 residues long. The germline V gene has CDR1 MDHEN and CDR2 SYDVKM. V was shortened by 2 bases and J by 0 bases, with 10 bases between the two germline ends. The CDR3 sequence is CASSLGGAANYGYTF. In DNA, the CDR3 is TGTGCCAGCAGTTTAGGGGGGGCAGCTAACTATGGCTACACCTTC.